The clone carrying this T cell receptor beta chain was seen many times. This sample is drawn from a study of T-cell reconstitution after alpha-beta-depleted transplantation in children. The TCRbeta library was prepared with unique molecular identifiers. TCRdb reanalysed the PCR reads using MiXCR and keeps one entry per CDR3 protein. The sample holds hundreds of thousands of distinct CDR3 sequences; over 10% are singletons and the top ten take 0.79%. This CDR3 is 17 amino acids long. V was trimmed by 3 bases and J by 8 bases, leaving 24 bases between them. Germline V lookup: CDR1 SGHRS, CDR2 YFSETQ. The rearrangement joins TRBV5-1 to TRBJ2-1; possible D gene TRBD2, 6 bases. The receptor was isolated from a girl under 10 years old with congenital amegakaryocytic thrombocytopenia, due to receive a stem cell transplant. The sample in question was PBMCs, obtained before TCRalphabeta/CD19-depleted stem cell transplant. The CDR3 nucleotides read TGCGCCAGCAGCTGGAACCTAGGACTAACGTACGGGGATGAGCAGTTCTTC. It codes for CASSWNLGLTYGDEQFF.